This is a list of T cell receptor beta chains from one sample in a study of T cells after posttransplantation cyclophosphamide. Sequencing used immunoSEQ multiplex PCR; TCRdb keeps in-frame clones, though not all of them. The data show thousands of clones, approximately 85% seen once. Here the sequenced sample was CD4+ T cells sorted from blood, taken 950 to 1,200 days after allogeneic stem cell transplant with posttransplant cyclophosphamide. Receptors originate from a female patient aged 40-49 years who received an allogeneic stem cell transplant from a related donor, was CMV-positive, and had no GVHD. Some T cells may be graft donor cells. CDR3s leave out the opening cysteine and the closing phenylalanine or tryptophan. D genes are given only for firm matches.

TRBV6-6	-	13	TRBJ1-6	ASSYRGSYNSPLH
TRBV7-3	-	10	TRBJ2-1	ASSPGYNEQF
TRBV10-2	-	11	TRBJ1-1	ASSESRGGEAF
TRBV27	-	11	TRBJ1-5	ASRGPGGQPQH
TRBV19	-	14	TRBJ1-1	ASSITGSLGGTEAF
TRBV19	-	9	TRBJ1-1	ASSTVTEAF
TRBV19	-	12	TRBJ1-1	ASSILGRSGEAF
TRBV11-3	-	13	TRBJ2-2	ASSRLGTADGELF
TRBV10-2	TRBD2	13	TRBJ2-2	ASSGLAGGTGELF
TRBV28	-	13	TRBJ1-6	ASSFPIGMNSPLH
TRBV5-1	-	11	TRBJ2-3	ASSLRGLDTQY